This entry lists 29 T cell receptor beta chains sequenced from one sample in a study of T cells expressing NK-cell markers. TCRdb derives one entry per CDR3 protein from the 5' RACE reads, leaving out DNA. This listing includes 500,000 to 700,000 distinct CDR3 sequences. The material sequenced was blood T cells: a sorted CD56 or NKG2C T cell subset, CD4+ or CD8+ T cells, or bulk PBMC T cells (not recorded which). The receptors originated from a man younger than 35 in good health.

The rearrangement uses TRBV14 and TRBJ2-5. There are 14 residues in the CDR3. The germline CDR1 and CDR2 sequences are SGHDN and FVKESK. CDR3 sequence: CASSRMSYQETQYF. The variable domain in full, completed from reference TRBV14 and TRBJ2-5, reads EAGVTQFPSHSVIEKGQTVTLRCDPISGHDNLYWYRRVMGKEIKFLLHFVKESKQDESGMPNNRFLAERTGGTYSTLKVQPAELEDSGVYFCASSRMSYQETQYFGPGTRLLVL.

This chain links TRBV4-2 with TRBJ2-5; TCRdb designates TRBD1, a call that cannot be tested without DNA. Germline lookup yields CDR1 LGHNA and CDR2 YNFKEQ. This CDR3 comprises 15 residues. The CDR3 sequence: CASSQEETGRETQYF.

This chain links TRBV28 with TRBJ2-3; the D call from TCRdb, TRBD1, cannot be confirmed without DNA. The CDR3 extends over 18 amino acids. Germline CDR1 is MDHEN and CDR2 is SYDVKM. CDR3 sequence reads: CASRGTGESHEGTDTQYF.

J is TRBJ1-4 and V is TRBV5-1. The CDR3 sequence is 17 residues long. Germline V lookup: CDR1 SGHRS, CDR2 YFSETQ. CDR3 amino acids: CASSSGASAAVNEKLFF.

This chain connects TRBV12-3 or TRBV12-4 to TRBJ1-6; absent DNA, TCRdb's TRBD1 call cannot be checked. The CDR3 is 13 residues long. The chain's CDR3 is CASTPGPNSPLHF.

The chain employs TRBV4-3 and TRBJ2-1; TCRdb designates TRBD2, a call that cannot be tested without DNA. The CDR3 length is 15 residues. Germline lookup yields CDR1 LGHNA and CDR2 YSLEER. This chain's CDR3 is CASSLKREGWDEQFF.

The CDR3 loop reads CAASGQGVETQYF. The V call is TRBV10-3, the J call TRBJ2-5; TCRdb gives TRBD1 as the D gene, but with no DNA this cannot be confirmed. This CDR3 has 13 residues. The germline V gene encodes CDR1 ENHRY and CDR2 SYGVKD.

CDR3 protein: CATRALDNEQFF. The J gene is TRBJ2-1, the V gene TRBV19; TCRdb reports TRBD2, a call that lacks DNA to check it against. Germline CDR1 and CDR2: LNHDA and SQIVND (reference sequence). The CDR3 totals 12 residues.

The chain couples TRBV5-1 to TRBJ2-2; TCRdb's D gene call, TRBD2, goes unchecked for lack of DNA. The CDR3 covers 16 residues. Looked up from germline, CDR1 is SGHRS and CDR2 is YFSETQ. CDR3 sequence: CASSSDEGPNTGELFF.

This chain links TRBV12-3 or TRBV12-4 with TRBJ2-1; TCRdb designates TRBD2, a call that cannot be tested without DNA. The CDR3 has 16 amino acids. The chain's CDR3 is CASSYLTSGSVDEQFF.

The rearrangement joins TRBV29-1 to TRBJ2-1; the TCRdb D gene call, TRBD2, has no DNA to confirm it. The CDR3 contains 14 residues. Germline V gene data show CDR1 as SQVTM and CDR2 as ANQGSEA. The CDR3 reads CSVMRTSGSDEQFF.

The chain is built from TRBV2 and TRBJ1-5. Germline V gene sequence: CDR1 SNHLY, CDR2 FYNNEI. This CDR3 comprises 18 residues. CDR3 protein: CASSTPTVRRALNQPQHF.

The chain couples TRBV7-8 to TRBJ2-5; the D call from TCRdb, TRBD1, cannot be confirmed without DNA. CDR1 and CDR2 from the germline V gene are SGHVS and FQNEAQ. CDR3 size: 14 residues. The CDR3 spells CASSLRGGSETQYF.

This chain links TRBV27 with TRBJ2-3; lacking DNA, the TRBD1 call made by TCRdb goes unchecked. Germline V gene sequence: CDR1 MNHEY, CDR2 SMNVEV (reference sequence). This CDR3 has 13 amino acids. CDR3 amino acids: CASSLLGVDTQYF.

The V and J genes are TRBV20-1 and TRBJ1-2. CDR1 and CDR2 from the germline V gene are DFQATT and SNEGSKA (reference sequence). The CDR3 totals 13 residues. CDR3: CSAFWAGNYGYTF.

The V and J genes are TRBV5-1 and TRBJ2-1; the D call of TRBD1 rests on TCRdb alone, since no DNA is present to check it. The CDR3 extends over 16 amino acids. The germline CDR1 and CDR2 sequences are SGHRS and YFSETQ. CDR3 loop: CASSPPQGSSSLEQFF. Full variable domain (rest looked up from reference TRBV5-1 and TRBJ2-1): KAGVTQTPRYLIKTRGQQVTLSCSPISGHRSVSWYQQTPGQGLQFLFEYFSETQRNKGNFPGRFSGRQFSNSRSEMNVSTLELGDSALYLCASSPPQGSSSLEQFFGPGTRLTVL.

The rearrangement joins TRBV28 to TRBJ2-4; as DNA is missing, the TRBD1 call by TCRdb cannot be tested. The CDR3 has 14 amino acids. Germline V lookup: CDR1 MDHEN, CDR2 SYDVKM. The chain's CDR3 is CASRGGPAKNIQYF.

This chain links TRBV5-1 with TRBJ1-5; as DNA is missing, the TRBD1 call by TCRdb cannot be tested. The CDR3 extends over 17 amino acids. Germline V CDR1 and CDR2: SGHRS, YFSETQ. CDR3 loop: CATDPWALVDGNQPQHF. Using reference TRBV5-1 and TRBJ1-5 for the parts outside the CDR3, the full variable domain is KAGVTQTPRYLIKTRGQQVTLSCSPISGHRSVSWYQQTPGQGLQFLFEYFSETQRNKGNFPGRFSGRQFSNSRSEMNVSTLELGDSALYLCATDPWALVDGNQPQHFGDGTRLSIL.

The chain is built from TRBV4-1 and TRBJ2-3; no DNA is available, so the TRBD2 call from TCRdb remains unchecked. This CDR3 is built from 18 residues. The germline CDR1 and CDR2 sequences are MGHRA and YSYEKL. The CDR3 sequence: CASSQEPPASASTDTQYF.

The chain has TRBV20-1 and TRBJ2-1; TCRdb indicates TRBD1, and absent DNA this call remains unverified. Looked up from germline, CDR1 is DFQATT and CDR2 is SNEGSKA (reference sequence). The length of the CDR3 is 17 residues. CDR3 amino acids: CSARDPTRSGRGDEQFF.

The gene calls are TRBV20-1 and TRBJ2-5; as DNA is missing, the TRBD2 call by TCRdb cannot be tested. Germline CDR1 DFQATT, CDR2 SNEGSKA (reference sequence). The CDR3 totals 19 residues. The CDR3: CSARDPELLTSGTEETQYF.

V usage is TRBV7-9 and J usage is TRBJ2-3; TCRdb's D call, TRBD2, is unchecked because there is no DNA. Per the germline V gene, CDR1 is SEHNR and CDR2 is FQNEAQ (reference sequence). There are 16 residues in the CDR3. CDR3 residues: CASRKTSGRSTDTQYF. Variable domain in full (rest from reference TRBV7-9 and TRBJ2-3): DTGVSQNPRHKITKRGQNVTFRCDPISEHNRLYWYRQTLGQGPEFLTYFQNEAQLEKSRLLSDRFSAERPKGSFSTLEIQRTEQGDSAMYLCASRKTSGRSTDTQYFGPGTRLTVL.

The rearrangement links TRBV6-6 to TRBJ2-2. CDR1 is MNHNY and CDR2 is SVGAGI in the germline V gene (reference sequence). The CDR3 runs 12 residues. The chain's CDR3 is CASIGSTGELFF.

V and J are TRBV11-2 and TRBJ2-3; TCRdb designates TRBD1, a call that cannot be tested without DNA. The CDR3 spans 16 residues. Germline loops: CDR1 SGHAT, CDR2 FQNNGV. The CDR3 loop reads CASSPGVSYRTDTQYF.

This chain uses TRBV27 with TRBJ2-1; TCRdb calls TRBD2, which cannot be checked without DNA. Germline V gives CDR1 MNHEY, CDR2 SMNVEV (reference sequence). CDR3 length equals 11 residues. CDR3 protein: CATGWGDEQFF.

The genes are TRBV6-1 and TRBJ1-5; the TCRdb call, TRBD1, lacks DNA for checking. The CDR3 is 15 residues long. Germline CDR1 is MNHNS and CDR2 is SASEGT. The chain's CDR3 is CASKGQGRYNQPQHF.

The genes are TRBV28 and TRBJ2-7; as DNA is missing, the TRBD2 call by TCRdb cannot be tested. Germline V gene lookup returns CDR1 MDHEN and CDR2 SYDVKM. This CDR3 contains 15 residues. CDR3: CASRRAGTESNGQYF. The variable domain in full, with the rest retrieved from reference TRBV28 and TRBJ2-7, is DVKVTQSSRYLVKRTGEKVFLECVQDMDHENMFWYRQDPGLGLRLIYFSYDVKMKEKGDIPEGYSVSREKKERFSLILESASTNQTSMYLCASRRAGTESNGQYFGPGTRLTVT.

V gene TRBV13 combines with J gene TRBJ2-2; TCRdb calls TRBD1, which cannot be checked without DNA. The CDR3 sequence is 18 residues long. Germline CDR1 is PRHDT and CDR2 is FYEKMQ (reference sequence). CDR3 in amino acids: CASSLKWRRGANTGELFF. The variable domain in full, completed from reference TRBV13 and TRBJ2-2, reads AAGVIQSPRHLIKEKRETATLKCYPIPRHDTVYWYQQGPGQDPQFLISFYEKMQSDKGSIPDRFSAQQFSDYHSELNMSSLELGDSALYFCASSLKWRRGANTGELFFGEGSRLTVL.

The chain uses TRBV29-1 and TRBJ2-2; the D gene TCRdb calls, TRBD1, cannot be checked with no DNA. The CDR3 is made up of 15 amino acids. In germline, CDR1 is SQVTM, CDR2 ANQGSEA. The CDR3 protein is CSVEAGATNTGELFF.